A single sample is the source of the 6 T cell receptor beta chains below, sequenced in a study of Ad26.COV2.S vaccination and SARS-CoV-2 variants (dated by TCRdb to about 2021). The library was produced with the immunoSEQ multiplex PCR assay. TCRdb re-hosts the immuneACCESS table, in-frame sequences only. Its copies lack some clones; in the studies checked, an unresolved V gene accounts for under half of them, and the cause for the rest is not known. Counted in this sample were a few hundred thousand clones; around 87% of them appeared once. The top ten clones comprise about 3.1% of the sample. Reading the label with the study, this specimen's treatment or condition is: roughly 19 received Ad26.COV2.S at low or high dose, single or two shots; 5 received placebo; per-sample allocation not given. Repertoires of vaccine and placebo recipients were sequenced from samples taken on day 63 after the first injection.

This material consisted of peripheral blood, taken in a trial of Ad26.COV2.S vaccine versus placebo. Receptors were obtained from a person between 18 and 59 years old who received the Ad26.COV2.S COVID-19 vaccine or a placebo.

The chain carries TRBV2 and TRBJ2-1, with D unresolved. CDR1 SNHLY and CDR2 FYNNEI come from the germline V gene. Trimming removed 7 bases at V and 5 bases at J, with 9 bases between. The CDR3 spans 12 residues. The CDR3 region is CASKPDNNEQFF. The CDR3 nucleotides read TGTGCCAGCAAGCCAGACAACAATGAGCAGTTCTTC.

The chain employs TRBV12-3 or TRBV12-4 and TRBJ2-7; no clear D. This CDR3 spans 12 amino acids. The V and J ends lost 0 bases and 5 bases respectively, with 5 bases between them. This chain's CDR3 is CASSLAGNEQYF. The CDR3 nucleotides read TGTGCCAGCAGTTTAGCTGGGAACGAGCAGTACTTC.

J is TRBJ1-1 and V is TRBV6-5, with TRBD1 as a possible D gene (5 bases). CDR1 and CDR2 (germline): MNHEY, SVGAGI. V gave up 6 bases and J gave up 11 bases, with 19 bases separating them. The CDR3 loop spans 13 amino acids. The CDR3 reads CASRSFRGQEAFF. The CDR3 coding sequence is TGTGCCAGCAGGTCCTTTCGGGGCCAGGAGGCTTTCTTT.

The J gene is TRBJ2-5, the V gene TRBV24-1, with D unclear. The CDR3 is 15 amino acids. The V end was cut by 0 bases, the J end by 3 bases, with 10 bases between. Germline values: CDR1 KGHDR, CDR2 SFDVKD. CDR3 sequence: CATSDLCPIEETQYF. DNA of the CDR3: TGTGCCACCAGTGATTTGTGTCCTATAGAAGAGACCCAGTACTTC.

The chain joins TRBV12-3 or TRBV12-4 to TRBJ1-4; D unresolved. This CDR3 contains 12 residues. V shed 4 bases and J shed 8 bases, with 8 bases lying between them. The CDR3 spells CASSSAGEKLFF. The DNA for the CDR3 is TGTGCCAGCAGTTCGGCAGGAGAAAAACTGTTTTTT.

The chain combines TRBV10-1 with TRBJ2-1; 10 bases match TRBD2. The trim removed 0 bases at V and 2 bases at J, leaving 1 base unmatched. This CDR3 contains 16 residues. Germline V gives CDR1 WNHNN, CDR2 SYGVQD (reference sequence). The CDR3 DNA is TGCGCCAGCAGTGAGTCTACTAGCGGGACCTACAATGAGCAGTTCTTC. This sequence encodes CASSESTSGTYNEQFF.